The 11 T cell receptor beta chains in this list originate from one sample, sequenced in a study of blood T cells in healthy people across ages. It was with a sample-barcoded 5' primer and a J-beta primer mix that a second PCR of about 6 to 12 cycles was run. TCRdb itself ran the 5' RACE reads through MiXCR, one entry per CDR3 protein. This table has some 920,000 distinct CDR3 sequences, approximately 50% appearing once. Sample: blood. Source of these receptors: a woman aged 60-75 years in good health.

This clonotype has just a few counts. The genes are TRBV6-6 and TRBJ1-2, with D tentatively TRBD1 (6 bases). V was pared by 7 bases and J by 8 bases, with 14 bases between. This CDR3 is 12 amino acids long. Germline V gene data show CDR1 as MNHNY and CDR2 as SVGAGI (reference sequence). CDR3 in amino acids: CASKKGETGYTF. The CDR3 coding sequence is TGTGCCAGCAAAAAGGGGGAAACGGGCTACACCTTC.

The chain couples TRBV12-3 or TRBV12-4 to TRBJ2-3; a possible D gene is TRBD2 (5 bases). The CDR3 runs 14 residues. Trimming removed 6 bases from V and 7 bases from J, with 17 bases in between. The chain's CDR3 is CASRRLSGSYTQYF. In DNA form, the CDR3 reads TGTGCCAGCAGACGACTATCGGGGTCATATACGCAGTATTTT.

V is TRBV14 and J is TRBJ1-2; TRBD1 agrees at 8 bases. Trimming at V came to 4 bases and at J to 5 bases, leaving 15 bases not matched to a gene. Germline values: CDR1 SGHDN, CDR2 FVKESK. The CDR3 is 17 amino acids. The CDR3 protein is CASSLTTGGPGSYGYTF. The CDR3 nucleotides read TGTGCCAGCAGCCTCACAACAGGGGGACCGGGATCATATGGCTACACCTTC.

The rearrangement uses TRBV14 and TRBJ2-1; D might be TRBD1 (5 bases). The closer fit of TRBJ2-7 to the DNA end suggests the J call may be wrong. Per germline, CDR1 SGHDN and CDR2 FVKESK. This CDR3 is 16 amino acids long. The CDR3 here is CASSPLIGRVYNEQYF. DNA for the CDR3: TGTGCCAGCAGCCCACTGATTGGCAGGGTCTACAATGAGCAGTACTTC.

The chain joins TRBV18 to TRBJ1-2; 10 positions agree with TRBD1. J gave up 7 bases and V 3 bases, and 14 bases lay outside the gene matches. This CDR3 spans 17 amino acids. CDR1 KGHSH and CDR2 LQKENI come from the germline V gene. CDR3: CASSPLPLGQGISGYTF. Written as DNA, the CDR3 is TGTGCCAGCTCACCGCTACCTTTGGGACAGGGGATTAGTGGCTACACCTTC.

Written as DNA, the CDR3 is TGTGCCAGCAGCTTAGCGGGGGCACAGGGAATTTACAATGAGCAGTTCTTC. Residues: CASSLAGAQGIYNEQFF. The V gene is TRBV7-9, the J gene TRBJ2-1; D might be TRBD1 (6 bases). V lost 0 bases, J lost 4 bases, and 16 bases lay in between. The CDR3 is 17 amino acids. The germline V gene has CDR1 SEHNR and CDR2 FQNEAQ (reference sequence).

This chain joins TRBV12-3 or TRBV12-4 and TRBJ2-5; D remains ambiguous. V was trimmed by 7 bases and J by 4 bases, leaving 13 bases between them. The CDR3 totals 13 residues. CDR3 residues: CASNSLIGETQYF. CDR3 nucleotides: TGTGCCAGCAACAGTCTTATTGGAGAGACCCAGTACTTC.

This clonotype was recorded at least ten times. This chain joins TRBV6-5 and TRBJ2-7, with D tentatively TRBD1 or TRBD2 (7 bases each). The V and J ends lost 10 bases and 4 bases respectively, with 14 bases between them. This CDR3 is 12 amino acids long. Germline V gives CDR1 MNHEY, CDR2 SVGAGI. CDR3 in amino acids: CATRGGEYEQYF. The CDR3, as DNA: TGTGCCACCAGGGGGGGCGAGTACGAGCAGTACTTC.

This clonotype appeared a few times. The CDR3 spells CASSPPSLSYNEQFF. CDR3 DNA sequence: TGTGCCAGCAGCCCCCCGAGTCTTTCCTACAATGAGCAGTTCTTC. The chain combines TRBV7-2 with TRBJ2-1; D is unresolved. The CDR3 contains 15 residues. Trimming shortened V by 5 bases and J by 1 base, and 12 bases separated the two germline ends. Germline lookup yields CDR1 SGHTA and CDR2 FQGNSA.

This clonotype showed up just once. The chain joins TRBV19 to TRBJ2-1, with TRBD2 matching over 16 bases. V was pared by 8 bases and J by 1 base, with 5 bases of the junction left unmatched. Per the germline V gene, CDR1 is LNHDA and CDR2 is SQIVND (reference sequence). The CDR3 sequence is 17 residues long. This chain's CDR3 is CASRGTSGRVSYNEQFF. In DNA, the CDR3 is TGTGCCAGTCGAGGGACTAGCGGGAGGGTTTCCTACAATGAGCAGTTCTTC.

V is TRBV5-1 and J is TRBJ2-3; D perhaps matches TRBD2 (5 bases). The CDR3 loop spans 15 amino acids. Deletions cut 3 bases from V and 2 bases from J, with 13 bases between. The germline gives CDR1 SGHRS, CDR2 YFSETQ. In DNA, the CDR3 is TGCGCCAGCAGCTGGGGTCCGGGAATCACAGATACGCAGTATTTT. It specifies CASSWGPGITDTQYF.